The sequence of this T cell receptor beta chain was determined in a study of human versus mouse CDR3 diversity and MHC coevolution. Study findings and constraints: iCHAO1 estimated the human TCR beta repertoire at 1.5 million to 2 million clonotypes. About 6 MHC II alleles selected the human T cells.

The CDR3 is 16 amino acids. The ends lost 5 bases at V and 0 bases at J; junction bases unmatched: 7. The germline V gene encodes CDR1 MDHEN and CDR2 SYDVKM. Clones were sequenced by immunoSEQ multiplex PCR, and TCRdb holds only the in-frame ones, with some missing. The sample lists around 77,000 clones; 92% were seen once. Naive CD4 T cells were sorted as CD45RO-negative, CD62L-positive. Regarding this clone: Its matching antigen is unknown.

The sequencing sample was made of naive CD4+ T cells from blood. As to subset: CD45RO-negative CD62L-positive naive CD4 T cells. The V gene is TRBV28, the J gene TRBJ1-3, with 7 nucleotides matching TRBD1. This sequence was found in a person aged 30-69 years in good health. As DNA, the CDR3 is TGTGCCAGCAGTCTTCTGGACAGGCTCTCTGGAAACACCATATATTTT. Translation gives CASSLLDRLSGNTIYF. Drawing the rest from reference TRBV28 and TRBJ1-3, the complete variable domain is DVKVTQSSRYLVKRTGEKVFLECVQDMDHENMFWYRQDPGLGLRLIYFSYDVKMKEKGDIPEGYSVSREKKERFSLILESASTNQTSMYLCASSLLDRLSGNTIYFGEGSWLTVV.